Below are 30 T cell receptor beta chains sequenced from a single sample in a study of a mutant IDH1 vaccine in newly diagnosed glioma. Method: immunoSEQ multiplex PCR; TCRdb's copy keeps in-frame clones and lacks some. The table has about 96,000 clones, over 75% seen once. Time point defined: baseline, week 1 (first vaccination visit). Treatment specified: pre-vaccination baseline after standard-of-care therapy. The input for sequencing was PBMCs, taken from a glioma patient treated with radiotherapy, temozolomide or both. Source of these receptors: a man aged 35-49 years with glioma.

This chain connects TRBV4-2 to TRBJ1-1; 8 bases map to TRBD1. The CDR3 has 16 amino acids. Germline loops: CDR1 LGHNA, CDR2 YNFKEQ. The junction had 7 bases not matched to a gene; V was cut back by 4 bases and J by 0 bases. The CDR3: CASSRDRKNMNTEAFF. In DNA, the CDR3 is TGTGCCAGCAGCCGGGACAGGAAAAACATGAACACTGAAGCTTTCTTT.

The chain carries TRBV10-3 and TRBJ2-2; tentative D call: TRBD2 (6 bases). Germline V gene lookup returns CDR1 ENHRY and CDR2 SYGVKD. CDR3 length equals 14 residues. With 5 bases removed from V and 6 bases from J, the gap between germline ends came to 13 bases. CDR3 bases: TGTGCCATCAGTTGGGACGGCGGGGCCGGGGAGCTGTTTTTT. Protein product: CAISWDGGAGELFF.

This rearrangement joins TRBV6-6 to TRBJ2-7; D is unclear. The CDR3 loop spans 13 amino acids. V lost 2 bases and J 2 bases, leaving 7 bases between the germline ends. Germline CDR1 reads MNHNY; CDR2 reads SVGAGI (reference sequence). The CDR3 reads CASSYVGTYEQYF. The CDR3 coding sequence is TGTGCCAGCAGTTACGTAGGAACCTACGAGCAGTACTTC.

The chain employs TRBV11-3 and TRBJ2-3; D is uncertain. The CDR3 sequence is 12 residues long. The V and J ends lost 4 bases and 0 bases respectively, with 2 bases between them. In germline, CDR1 is SGHNT, CDR2 YENEEA. The CDR3 coding sequence is TGTGCCAGCAGCTCGAGCACAGATACGCAGTATTTT. It codes for CASSSSTDTQYF.

The V gene is TRBV6-5, the J gene TRBJ2-4; 7 nucleotides match TRBD1. CDR3 length: 15 amino acids. V was clipped by 5 bases and J by 0 bases; unmatched bases: 4. The V gene's germline CDR1 is MNHEY and CDR2 SVGAGI. CDR3 loop: CASSPTGEAKNIQYF. DNA for the CDR3: TGTGCCAGCAGTCCTACAGGGGAAGCCAAAAACATTCAGTACTTC.

This clone turned up a few times. V gene TRBV7-2 combines with J gene TRBJ1-1, with D possibly being TRBD1 (6 bases). Trimming cost V 4 bases and J 2 bases, with 17 bases left between them. The CDR3 spans 16 residues. CDR1 is SGHTA and CDR2 is FQGNSA in the germline V gene. For the CDR3, the DNA is TGTGCCAGCAGCTCGGGCAGGGGCTGGGGAAACACTGAAGCTTTCTTT. It specifies CASSSGRGWGNTEAFF.

V is TRBV11-3 and J is TRBJ2-7; 9 bases are a match to TRBD1. V was pared by 5 bases and J by 6 bases, with 8 bases of the junction left unmatched. The CDR3 loop spans 14 amino acids. CDR1 SGHNT and CDR2 YENEEA come from the germline V gene. The CDR3 DNA is TGTGCCAGCAGCACGGGACAGGGATTCGCCGAGCAGTACTTC. It translates to CASSTGQGFAEQYF.

Only a few counts were recorded for this clone. The same CDR3 also results from other DNA sequences found in this sample. The chain has TRBV9 and TRBJ2-1; 11 nucleotides match TRBD2. Germline values: CDR1 SGDLS, CDR2 YYNGEE. Unmatched junction bases numbered 0, after V lost 1 base and J lost 3 bases. This CDR3 region has 15 residues. Here the CDR3 DNA reads TGTGCCAGCAGCGTAACTAGCGGGAGCTACAATGAGCAGTTCTTC. Translated: CASSVTSGSYNEQFF.

The chain couples TRBV19 to TRBJ1-5, with D uncertain. From germline, CDR1 is LNHDA and CDR2 SQIVND (reference sequence). The CDR3 has 15 amino acids. Trimming took off 3 bases at V and 0 bases at J, with 9 bases between the two ends. CDR3 in DNA: TGTGCCAGTAGTATTACACCTTATAGCAATCAGCCCCAGCATTTT. As protein: CASSITPYSNQPQHF.

This clone has more than one count but fewer than ten. The CDR3 nucleotides read TGTGCCAGCAATGGGGAGCCCCAAGAGACCCAGTACTTC. Protein product: CASNGEPQETQYF. This chain joins TRBV6-1 and TRBJ2-5; D is possibly TRBD2 (5 bases). V was shortened by 7 bases and J by 1 base, with 10 bases between the two germline ends. Germline V lookup: CDR1 MNHNS, CDR2 SASEGT. CDR3 length equals 13 residues.

This sequence joins TRBV15 and TRBJ1-6, with 8 bases lining up with TRBD1. V shed 6 bases, J shed 10 bases, and the junction held 17 bases outside the gene matches. The CDR3 is 17 amino acids. CDR1 is LNHNV, CDR2 YYDKDF, per germline (reference sequence). The CDR3 nucleotides are TGTGCCACCAGTCCACTATACGACGGGACAGGCTACTCACCCCTCCACTTT. Its translation: CATSPLYDGTGYSPLHF.

The chain joins TRBV2 to TRBJ2-5; D is undetermined. The CDR3 is made up of 11 amino acids. Germline CDR1 is SNHLY and CDR2 is FYNNEI. The ends were cut back, 6 bases at V and 1 base at J, with 3 bases in the middle. The CDR3 coding sequence is TGTGCCAGCAGGGCCCAAGAGACCCAGTACTTC. It translates to CASRAQETQYF. The entire variable domain, with the rest obtained from reference TRBV2 and TRBJ2-5, is as follows: EPEVTQTPSHQVTQMGQEVILRCVPISNHLYFYWYRQILGQKVEFLVSFYNNEISEKSEIFDDQFSVERPDGSNFTLKIRSTKLEDSAMYFCASRAQETQYFGPGTRLLVL.

This clone was seen only a few times. V is TRBV6-5 and J is TRBJ2-5, with TRBD1 matching 8 bases. V dropped 6 bases and J dropped 2; count of bases not matched to a gene: 5. Germline assignment: CDR1 MNHEY and CDR2 SVGAGI. The CDR3 is 14 residues long. The DNA of the CDR3 is TGTGCCAGCAGGCGTACAGGGGGTCAAGAGACCCAGTACTTC. Its protein product is CASRRTGGQETQYF.

This clone has just one count. J is TRBJ2-2 and V is TRBV7-9; D ambiguous. The CDR3 spans 16 residues. Germline V lookup: CDR1 SEHNR, CDR2 FQNEAQ (reference sequence). Between the trimmed V and J ends, which lost 1 base and 0 bases, there was a span of 9 bases. CDR3 in amino acids: CASSLGPRANTGELFF. The CDR3, as DNA: TGTGCCAGCAGCTTAGGACCAAGGGCGAACACCGGGGAGCTGTTTTTT.

V and J are TRBV21-1 and TRBJ2-7. TRBV21-1 is assigned pseudogene status. The length of the CDR3 is 16 residues. The CDR3 loop reads CASSKSMGTLPHEQYF. CDR3 nucleotides: TGTGCCAGCAGCAAAAGTATGGGGACCCTGCCCCACGAGCAGTACTTC.

The CDR3 loop is CASSPLDRANYGYTF. In nucleotides, the CDR3 is TGTGCCAGCTCACCACTCGACAGGGCTAACTATGGCTACACCTTC. The chain couples TRBV18 to TRBJ1-2; 7 bases align to TRBD1. V gave up 1 base and J gave up 0 bases; unmatched junction bases: 2. From germline, CDR1 is KGHSH and CDR2 LQKENI. The CDR3 has 15 amino acids.

The CDR3 region is CASRINTIYF. CDR3 sequence (DNA): TGTGCCAGCAGGATTAACACCATATATTTT. The chain couples TRBV2 to TRBJ1-3; D not certain. Trimming removed 6 bases from V and 7 bases from J, with 4 bases in between. Germline CDR1 SNHLY, CDR2 FYNNEI. CDR3 length: 10 residues.

The rearrangement links TRBV5-1 to TRBJ2-2; 8 bases fit TRBD1. J was trimmed by 3 bases and V by 0 bases; bases with no gene match: 1. Germline loops: CDR1 SGHRS, CDR2 YFSETQ. This CDR3 region has 15 residues. This chain's CDR3 is CASSLATGDTGELFF. As DNA, the CDR3 is TGCGCCAGCAGCTTGGCGACAGGGGACACCGGGGAGCTGTTTTTT. Together with reference TRBV5-1 and TRBJ2-2, the CDR3 gives the full variable domain: KAGVTQTPRYLIKTRGQQVTLSCSPISGHRSVSWYQQTPGQGLQFLFEYFSETQRNKGNFPGRFSGRQFSNSRSEMNVSTLELGDSALYLCASSLATGDTGELFFGEGSRLTVL.

At least ten counts were recorded for this clone. The chain joins TRBV19 to TRBJ1-2; a possible D gene is TRBD1 (6 bases). The CDR3 contains 12 residues. Germline-derived CDR1 and CDR2 are LNHDA and SQIVND (reference sequence). The V and J ends lost 7 bases and 8 bases respectively, with 14 bases between them. The CDR3 DNA reads as TGTGCCAGTACTGAGCAGGGGTACGGCTACACCTTC. Amino acid sequence: CASTEQGYGYTF.

V usage is TRBV7-9 and J usage is TRBJ2-7; tentative D call: TRBD2 (5 bases). V was pared by 5 bases and J by 9 bases, with 26 bases between. Germline V gene sequence: CDR1 SEHNR, CDR2 FQNEAQ (reference sequence). The CDR3 consists of 16 residues. This CDR3 reads CASSPPLAFPPSRQYF. The CDR3 region has the DNA TGTGCCAGCAGCCCCCCCCTAGCTTTCCCCCCCTCTCGGCAGTACTTC.

V gene TRBV9 combines with J gene TRBJ1-2; D remains unclear. Germline CDR1 SGDLS, CDR2 YYNGEE. This CDR3 has 13 amino acids. Trimming left V 1 base short and J 4 bases short, with 8 bases between. CDR3 sequence: CASSVRLGYGYTF. CDR3 DNA sequence: TGTGCCAGCAGCGTACGATTGGGCTATGGCTACACCTTC.

This clone showed up just a few times. The rearrangement joins TRBV7-9 to TRBJ1-5; no firm D call. This CDR3 region has 14 residues. Germline V gene lookup returns CDR1 SEHNR and CDR2 FQNEAQ (reference sequence). Trimming removed 1 base at V and 4 bases at J, with 8 bases between. The CDR3 nucleotides read TGTGCCAGCAGCTTAGGGGGAAGGAATCAGCCCCAGCATTTT. Translation gives CASSLGGRNQPQHF.

V gene TRBV6-5 combines with J gene TRBJ2-2; D is unclear. The CDR3 covers 12 residues. V was cut by 2 bases and J by 3 bases, with 1 base left in between. Germline V lookup: CDR1 MNHEY, CDR2 SVGAGI. CDR3 loop: CASSYDTGELFF. CDR3 nucleotides: TGTGCCAGCAGTTACGACACCGGGGAGCTGTTTTTT.

The V call is TRBV28, the J call TRBJ2-1; 8 bases agree with TRBD2. This CDR3 is built from 12 residues. Germline assignment: CDR1 MDHEN and CDR2 SYDVKM. Losses at the gene ends were 4 bases for V and 12 bases for J; bases not matched to a gene: 5. The CDR3 loop is CASSSSGRRQFF. The CDR3 DNA reads as TGTGCCAGCAGTTCCAGCGGGAGAAGGCAGTTCTTC.

The DNA for the CDR3 is TGCGCCAGCAGCCAAGAAGCTAGTCGCACCTACGAGCAGTACTTC. It encodes CASSQEASRTYEQYF. V usage is TRBV4-1 and J usage is TRBJ2-7; D not resolved. CDR3 size: 15 residues. V was shortened by 0 bases and J by 2 bases, with 11 bases between the two germline ends. CDR1 MGHRA and CDR2 YSYEKL come from the germline V gene.

The genes are TRBV30 and TRBJ1-5; the D is unclear. V was cut by 2 bases and J by 2 bases, with 4 bases left in between. This CDR3 spans 12 amino acids. Germline V gene data show CDR1 as GTSNPN and CDR2 as SVGIG (reference sequence). The CDR3 region is CAWSPGNQPQHF. The CDR3 nucleotides read TGTGCCTGGAGTCCGGGCAATCAGCCCCAGCATTTT.

This chain joins TRBV30 and TRBJ2-5, with 8 bases lining up with TRBD2. V shed 2 bases, J shed 5 bases, and the junction held 7 bases outside the gene matches. The CDR3 contains 14 residues. The V gene's germline CDR1 is GTSNPN and CDR2 SVGIG (reference sequence). Here the CDR3 DNA reads TGTGCCTGGAGTACGGGAGGGCCCTCGGAGACCCAGTACTTC. Residues: CAWSTGGPSETQYF.

CDR3 coding DNA: TGTGCCAGCAGCCAAGATATCCTCCAAGAGCAGTTCTTC. Protein: CASSQDILQEQFF. J is TRBJ2-1 and V is TRBV14; unclear D gene. Germline V gives CDR1 SGHDN, CDR2 FVKESK. V was clipped by 0 bases and J by 10 bases, with 10 bases between them. The CDR3 totals 13 residues.

This sequence joins TRBV28 and TRBJ2-7; TRBD1 matches at 7 bases. The CDR3 runs to 14 residues. The V gene end was trimmed by 9 bases and the J gene end by 0 bases; junction bases not matched to a gene: 8. The germline CDR1 and CDR2 sequences are MDHEN and SYDVKM. CDR3 bases: TGTGCCAGTTTTCCTGGGACAGTCTCCTACGAGCAGTACTTC. This codes for CASFPGTVSYEQYF. The variable domain in full, completed from reference TRBV28 and TRBJ2-7, reads DVKVTQSSRYLVKRTGEKVFLECVQDMDHENMFWYRQDPGLGLRLIYFSYDVKMKEKGDIPEGYSVSREKKERFSLILESASTNQTSMYLCASFPGTVSYEQYFGPGTRLTVT.

This clone was found many times. The chain has TRBV4-2 and TRBJ1-4; tentative D call: TRBD1 (5 bases). V shed 1 base and J shed 4 bases, with 16 bases lying between them. There are 17 residues in the CDR3. Germline CDR1 and CDR2: LGHNA and YNFKEQ. CDR3 residues: CASSQVSIGGNNEKLFF. CDR3 sequence (DNA): TGTGCCAGCAGCCAAGTTAGCATCGGGGGGAATAATGAAAAACTGTTTTTT.